This passage covers 9 T cell receptor beta chains from one sample sequenced in a study of control samples from healthy donors and cancer patients. Sequenced by immunoSEQ multiplex PCR; TCRdb stores in-frame clones only, minus some. The table lists 130,000 to 150,000 clones, roughly 94% of them singletons. The sequencing input was PBMCs. The source is a man in his 60s with colorectal cancer.

This chain joins TRBV3-1 (or the pseudogene TRBV3-2) and TRBJ1-1; no firm D call. V was cut by 1 base and J by 1 base, with 7 bases left in between. The CDR3 is 14 amino acids. CDR1 and CDR2 (germline): LGHDT, YNNKEL (reference sequence). Here the CDR3 reads CASSQARENTEAFF. The CDR3 DNA follows: TGTGCCAGCAGCCAAGCCAGAGAGAACACTGAAGCTTTCTTT.

The V call is TRBV6-5, the J call TRBJ2-3; 7 bases align to TRBD2. The V gene end was trimmed by 6 bases and the J gene end by 5 bases; junction bases not matched to a gene: 8. This CDR3 comprises 14 residues. The V gene's germline CDR1 is MNHEY and CDR2 SVGAGI. The CDR3 is CASRARGEGDTQYF. CDR3 coding DNA: TGTGCCAGCAGAGCCCGGGGGGAAGGAGATACGCAGTATTTT.

The chain recombines TRBV5-1 with TRBJ2-5; 8 bases align to TRBD1. The germline gives CDR1 SGHRS, CDR2 YFSETQ. V shed 4 bases and J 1 base; nucleotides not matched to a gene: 3. This CDR3 is built from 14 residues. CDR3 protein: CASSQTGVQETQYF. As DNA, the CDR3 is TGCGCCAGCAGCCAGACAGGGGTCCAAGAGACCCAGTACTTC. Drawing the rest from reference TRBV5-1 and TRBJ2-5, the complete variable domain is KAGVTQTPRYLIKTRGQQVTLSCSPISGHRSVSWYQQTPGQGLQFLFEYFSETQRNKGNFPGRFSGRQFSNSRSEMNVSTLELGDSALYLCASSQTGVQETQYFGPGTRLLVL.

The count of this clone is one. This rearrangement joins TRBV4-1 to TRBJ2-2, with 9 bases aligning to TRBD1. The CDR3 extends over 16 amino acids. Trimming removed 4 bases from V and 0 bases from J; junction bases left unmatched: 3. Germline CDR1 reads MGHRA; CDR2 reads YSYEKL. The DNA of the CDR3 is TGCGCCAGCAGCCCCGGGGACAGGGCGAACACCGGGGAGCTGTTTTTT. This codes for CASSPGDRANTGELFF.

The genes are TRBV7-2 and TRBJ2-5; the D is unclear. The CDR3 is 13 residues long. Trimming pared 5 bases from V and 5 bases from J, leaving 12 bases between. Per the germline V gene, CDR1 is SGHTA and CDR2 is FQGNSA. The DNA for the CDR3 is TGTGCCAGCAGCCTGTGGGCCGGGGAGACCCAGTACTTC. Translated, it gives CASSLWAGETQYF.

V usage is TRBV27 and J usage is TRBJ2-3, with 14 positions matching TRBD2. Germline loops: CDR1 MNHEY, CDR2 SMNVEV (reference sequence). This CDR3 spans 14 amino acids. With 7 bases clipped from V and 4 bases from J, the junction kept 1 base outside the gene matches. CDR3 residues: CASKTSGGADTQYF. CDR3 sequence (DNA): TGTGCCAGCAAGACTAGCGGGGGGGCAGATACGCAGTATTTT.

This chain uses TRBV19 with TRBJ2-7; the D gene is possibly TRBD1 (5 bases). Germline assignment: CDR1 LNHDA and CDR2 SQIVND (reference sequence). Trimming left V 3 bases short and J 4 bases short, with 10 bases between. This CDR3 spans 13 amino acids. The CDR3 DNA sequence: TGTGCCAGTAGTATCAAGACAGAGTACGAGCAGTACTTC. Residues: CASSIKTEYEQYF. Together with reference TRBV19 and TRBJ2-7, the CDR3 gives the full variable domain: DGGITQSPKYLFRKEGQNVTLSCEQNLNHDAMYWYRQDPGQGLRLIYYSQIVNDFQKGDIAEGYSVSREKKESFPLTVTSAQKNPTAFYLCASSIKTEYEQYFGPGTRLTVT.

The chain carries TRBV5-4 and TRBJ2-1, with 7 positions matching TRBD2. CDR3 length equals 14 residues. V was pared by 1 base and J by 12 bases, with 10 bases of the junction left unmatched. Germline CDR1 and CDR2: SGHNT and YYREEE (reference sequence). CDR3 in amino acids: CASSLSGDLVGQFF. CDR3 in DNA: TGTGCCAGCAGCTTGAGCGGGGACCTCGTGGGGCAGTTCTTC.

V is TRBV19 and J is TRBJ1-2; a possible D gene is TRBD1 (5 bases). V was pared by 3 bases and J by 4 bases, with 12 bases between. The CDR3 is 14 residues long. Germline values: CDR1 LNHDA, CDR2 SQIVND (reference sequence). The CDR3 DNA reads TGTGCCAGTAGTATCCAGGGCGTGACCTATGGCTACACCTTC. Its translation is CASSIQGVTYGYTF.